This T cell receptor beta chain is from a study of T cell responses to AZD1222 COVID-19 vaccine. Study-wide results and limits: The peak T cell response came first, and repertoires were sampled only after it.

Assay used: immunoSEQ multiplex PCR; TCRdb lists only in-frame clones, some missing. The sample yields 55,000 to 80,000 clones, around 83% seen once. In this sample, this clone turned up once. Its antigen is not known. The material sequenced was peripheral blood, taken on day 0 of AZD1222 vaccination. The TCR comes from an adult in good health.

CDR3 loop: CAWSLRHHEAFF. The CDR3 region has the DNA TGTGCCTGGAGTCTCCGTCACCATGAAGCTTTCTTT. The chain recombines TRBV30 with TRBJ1-1; no definite D call. The CDR3 covers 12 residues. Trimming cost V 2 bases and J 7 bases, with 11 bases left between them. Looked up from germline, CDR1 is GTSNPN and CDR2 is SVGIG (reference sequence).